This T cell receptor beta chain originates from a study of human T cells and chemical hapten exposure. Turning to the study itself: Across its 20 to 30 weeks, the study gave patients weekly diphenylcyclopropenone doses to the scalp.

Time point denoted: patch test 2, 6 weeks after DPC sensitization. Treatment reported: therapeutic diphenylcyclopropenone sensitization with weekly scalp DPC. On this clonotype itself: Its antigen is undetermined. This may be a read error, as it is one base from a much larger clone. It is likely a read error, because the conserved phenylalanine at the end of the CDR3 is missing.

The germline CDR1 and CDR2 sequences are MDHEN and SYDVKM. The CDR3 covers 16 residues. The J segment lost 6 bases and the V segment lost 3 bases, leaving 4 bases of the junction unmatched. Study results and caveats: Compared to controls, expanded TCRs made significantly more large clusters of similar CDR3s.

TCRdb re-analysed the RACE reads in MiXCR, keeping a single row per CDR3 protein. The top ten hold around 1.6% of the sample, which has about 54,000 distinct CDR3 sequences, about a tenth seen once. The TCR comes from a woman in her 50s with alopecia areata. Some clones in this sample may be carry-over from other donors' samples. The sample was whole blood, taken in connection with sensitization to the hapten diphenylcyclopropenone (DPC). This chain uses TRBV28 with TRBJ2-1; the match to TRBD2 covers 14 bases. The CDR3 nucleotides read TGTGCCAGCAGTTTTCTGACTAGCGGGAGGGCCAATGAGCAGTTCTCC. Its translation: CASSFLTSGRANEQFS.